One TCR beta chain is described in this entry. No antigen is known for it. These data come from a study of T cells in Graves' hyperthyroidism and ophthalmopathy. Study-wide results and limits: Model predictions of ophthalmopathy came a median around 7.1 months before onset.

The V and J ends lost 3 bases and 0 bases respectively, with 9 bases between them. The CDR3 has 15 amino acids. Those patients with uncontrolled infection, other autoimmune disease, pregnancy or lactation were excluded. Researchers took RNA transcripts and amplified the TCR beta CDR3 regions from them. HTBI primers were employed in a first-round RT-PCR of the TCR CDR3. TCRdb passed the multiplex PCR reads through MiXCR, listing each CDR3 protein once. This table has a few hundred thousand distinct CDR3 sequences, 20% to 25% appearing once. This chain joins TRBV12-3 or TRBV12-4 and TRBJ2-1; TRBD2 is a possible D gene (5 bases). This clonotype was obtained from a man aged 50-59 years with Graves' hyperthyroidism. The sequenced material came from blood. CDR3 sequence reads: CASSLRASSYNEQFF. The CDR3 DNA reads TGTGCCAGCAGTTTGCGGGCGAGCTCCTACAATGAGCAGTTCTTC.